This T cell receptor (beta chain) comes out of a study of vaccination and CD4 T cells after COVID-19. Study details: The interval from dose two to post-vaccine sampling had a median of 72 days, and it ranged from 14 to 241. As a positive control, some control cultures were given a CEFX pool, while others were given an HIV-1 Nef pool or no peptide.

In the case of this clonotype: Its antigen is not identified.

Oncomine TCR Beta short-read sequencing was applied to DNA from cultured CD4+ T cells. Genomic DNA was extracted from cultured CD4+ T cells. TCRdb re-analysed the PCR reads in MiXCR, keeping a single row per CDR3 protein. The top ten hold 4% to 5% of the sample, which has tens of thousands of distinct CDR3 sequences, about 45% seen once. Time point specified: late sampling 161 to 241 days after vaccination in three convalescent patients. Treatment of the sample: roughly 10-day PBMC culture with coronavirus spike peptide pools or control peptides (ViraFEST assay). The study, taken as a whole, reports: In convalescent patients, a median about 90% of post-vaccine SARS-CoV-2-reactive clones appeared only after vaccination.

V trimming: 5 bases; J trimming: 9 bases; junction bases outside the gene matches: 12. The CDR3 contains 14 residues. The germline V gene encodes CDR1 SEHNR and CDR2 FQNEAQ (reference sequence). This sequence joins TRBV7-9 and TRBJ2-7; 8 positions match TRBD1. Sample: CD4+ T cells from blood, cultured in vitro, taken about 7 months after SARS-CoV-2 vaccination. The source of this sequence is a human donor who had recovered from COVID-19. The DNA of the CDR3 is TGTGCCAGCAGCCTGGAGACAGGGGTAGGGAGGCAGTACTTC. Residues: CASSLETGVGRQYF.